These 2 T cell receptor beta chains came from one sample sequenced in a study of blood T cell repertoires in COVID-19. Assay: immunoSEQ multiplex PCR; the TCRdb copy retains only in-frame clones and omits some. The data contain around 100,000 clones, about 85% of them singletons. The sequenced material came from peripheral blood. The source of these receptors is a man between 40 and 49 years old with acute or convalescent COVID-19.

CDR3: CASSQTEGDYGYTF. As DNA, the CDR3 is TGTGCCAGCTCACAGACCGAGGGGGACTATGGCTACACCTTC. J is TRBJ1-2 and V is TRBV18; tentative D call: TRBD1 (6 bases). From germline, CDR1 is KGHSH and CDR2 LQKENI. This CDR3 has 14 amino acids. V lost 4 bases and J lost 3, with 12 bases in between.

DNA of the CDR3: TGTGCCAGCAGCCCGGGGACAGGGGGTTTCTATGGCTACACCTTC. This encodes CASSPGTGGFYGYTF. J is TRBJ1-2 and V is TRBV3-1 (or the pseudogene TRBV3-2), with 11 bases identical to TRBD1. The CDR3 loop spans 15 amino acids. V lost 4 bases and J lost 4; bases outside the gene matches: 5. Germline-derived CDR1 and CDR2 are LGHDT and YNNKEL (reference sequence).